Below, 10 T cell receptor beta chains from the same sample are listed, as sequenced in a study of T cell repertoires in aging, cancer and after chemotherapy. Multiplex touch-down PCR with TRB-A/B primers amplified rearranged V-D-J TRB sequences. Each CDR3 protein is one row after TCRdb ran MiXCR on the multiplex PCR reads. The sample consists of 1,500 to 2,000 distinct CDR3 sequences, roughly a quarter of them appearing once. The template was genomic DNA from peripheral blood, not RNA. The sample taken for sequencing was blood. These receptors all stem from a human donor with a blood cancer.

This chain uses TRBV12-3 or TRBV12-4 with TRBJ1-2; tentatively, D is TRBD1 (6 bases). V lost 7 bases, J lost 6 bases, and 15 bases lay in between. This CDR3 is built from 13 residues. CDR3 region: CASTLGGGHGYTF. The DNA of the CDR3 is TGTGCCAGCACGCTCGGGGGGGGCCATGGCTACACCTTC.

This clonotype is termed medium-sized (0.01 to 0.1%). The chain carries TRBV29-1 and TRBJ1-5; TRBD1 aligns across 7 bases. Germline CDR1 reads SQVTM; CDR2 reads ANQGSEA. The CDR3 totals 13 residues. With V trimmed by 4 bases and J by 1 base, 1 base remained unmatched. The CDR3 sequence is CSVAGQSNQPQHF. The CDR3 DNA reads as TGCAGCGTTGCGGGACAGAGCAATCAGCCCCAGCATTTT.

This clonotype qualifies as large (0.1 to 1%). The chain recombines TRBV5-6 with TRBJ2-1; D uncertain. Germline V gene data show CDR1 as SGHDT and CDR2 as YYEEEE. With 4 bases removed from V and 10 bases from J, the gap between germline ends came to 18 bases. This CDR3 contains 14 residues. The CDR3 loop reads CASSQRISRWEQFF. The CDR3 nucleotides read TGTGCCAGCAGCCAGAGAATTTCCCGGTGGGAGCAGTTCTTC.

In this sample, this clonotype turned up a few times. This chain joins TRBV4-2 and TRBJ1-1; D is possibly TRBD1 (5 bases). CDR3 length: 16 residues. The V and J ends lost 1 base and 1 base respectively, with 13 bases between them. The germline V gene encodes CDR1 LGHNA and CDR2 YNFKEQ. CDR3 region: CASSQVGGTGNTEAFF. CDR3 DNA: TGTGCCAGCAGCCAAGTTGGGGGGACGGGGAACACTGAAGCTTTCTTT.

This clonotype is categorized as medium-sized (0.01 to 0.1%). This rearrangement joins TRBV30 to TRBJ1-2; D might be TRBD1 (6 bases). The germline V and J ends were trimmed by 4 bases and 3 bases, with 18 bases remaining between them. The CDR3 spans 15 residues. Germline V gene data show CDR1 as GTSNPN and CDR2 as SVGIG (reference sequence). The CDR3 loop is CAWTFGTGRDYGYTF. The CDR3 DNA sequence: TGTGCCTGGACCTTTGGAACAGGGAGGGACTATGGCTACACCTTC.

This clonotype is termed medium-sized (0.01 to 0.1%). This chain joins TRBV7-2 and TRBJ2-2; 10 bases fit TRBD2. Germline V gene lookup returns CDR1 SGHTA and CDR2 FQGNSA. This CDR3 has 18 residues. With 5 bases clipped from V and 7 bases from J, the junction kept 16 bases outside the gene matches. The CDR3 sequence: CASSPNIFVAGGGGELFF. CDR3 DNA: TGTGCCAGCAGCCCCAATATATTTGTAGCGGGGGGTGGCGGGGAGCTGTTTTTT. Full variable domain (missing parts from reference TRBV7-2 and TRBJ2-2): GAGVSQSPSNKVTEKGKDVELRCDPISGHTALYWYRQSLGQGLEFLIYFQGNSAPDKSGLPSDRFSAERTGGSVSTLTIQRTQQEDSAVYLCASSPNIFVAGGGGELFFGEGSRLTVL.

J is TRBJ2-6 and V is TRBV5-1, with 8 bases fitting TRBD1. Germline V gene sequence: CDR1 SGHRS, CDR2 YFSETQ. V trimming: 6 bases; J trimming: 2 bases; junction bases outside the gene matches: 13. This CDR3 has 18 amino acids. CDR3 loop: CASNPGTGGETGANVLTF. The CDR3, as DNA: TGCGCCAGCAACCCCGGGACAGGAGGAGAAACTGGGGCCAACGTCCTGACTTTC.

This clonotype is deemed large (0.1 to 1%). The gene calls are TRBV18 and TRBJ2-2; weak D call: TRBD1 (6 bases). V was pared by 0 bases and J by 5 bases, with 10 bases between. The V gene's germline CDR1 is KGHSH and CDR2 LQKENI. The CDR3 is made up of 15 amino acids. In DNA, the CDR3 is TGTGCCAGCTCACCACCACAGGGATCGACCGGGGAGCTGTTTTTT. Encoded protein: CASSPPQGSTGELFF.

By share, this clonotype counts as medium-sized. This rearrangement joins TRBV7-9 to TRBJ2-5; D is uncertain. The germline V gene encodes CDR1 SEHNR and CDR2 FQNEAQ (reference sequence). This CDR3 has 13 amino acids. Trimming shortened V by 4 bases and J by 0 bases, and 6 bases separated the two germline ends. The CDR3 loop is CASSSGHQETQYF. In DNA form, the CDR3 reads TGTGCCAGCAGCTCCGGTCACCAAGAGACCCAGTACTTC.

In its sample, this clonotype ranks as medium-sized. CDR3 nucleotides: TGCATCACGCAGGGGAGGGGCGAGACCCAGTACTTC. It is translated as CITQGRGETQYF. The chain employs TRBV20-1 and TRBJ2-5, with a possible D match to TRBD2 (7 bases). Germline V gene sequence: CDR1 DFQATT, CDR2 SNEGSKA (reference sequence). The CDR3 is 12 amino acids.